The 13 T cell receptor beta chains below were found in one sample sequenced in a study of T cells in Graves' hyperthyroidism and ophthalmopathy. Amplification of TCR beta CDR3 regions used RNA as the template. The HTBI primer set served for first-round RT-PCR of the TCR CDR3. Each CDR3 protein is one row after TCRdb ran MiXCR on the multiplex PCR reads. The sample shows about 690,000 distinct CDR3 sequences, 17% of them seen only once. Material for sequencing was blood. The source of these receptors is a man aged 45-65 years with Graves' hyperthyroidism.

CDR3 region: CAISPRGEQFF. The CDR3 DNA reads as TGTGCCATCAGCCCTAGGGGTGAGCAGTTCTTC. The V call is TRBV10-3, the J call TRBJ2-1, with a weak D call TRBD1 (5 bases). Between the trimmed V and J ends, which lost 6 bases and 9 bases, there was a span of 9 bases. Germline loops: CDR1 ENHRY, CDR2 SYGVKD. This CDR3 region has 11 residues.

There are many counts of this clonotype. The CDR3 spells CASSLGPWGSPYNEQFF. The CDR3 DNA reads TGTGCCAGCAGCTTAGGTCCGTGGGGCAGTCCCTACAATGAGCAGTTCTTC. The rearrangement joins TRBV7-2 to TRBJ2-1; possibly TRBD1 for D (5 bases). CDR3 length: 17 amino acids. Trimming cost V 1 base and J 2 bases, with 15 bases left between them. Germline values: CDR1 SGHTA, CDR2 FQGNSA.

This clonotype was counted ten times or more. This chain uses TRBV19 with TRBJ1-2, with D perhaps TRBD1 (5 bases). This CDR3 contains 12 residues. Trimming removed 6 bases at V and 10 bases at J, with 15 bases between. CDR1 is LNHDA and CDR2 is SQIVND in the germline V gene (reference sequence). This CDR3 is CASRTGTSPYTF. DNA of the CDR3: TGTGCCAGTAGAACCGGGACCTCACCCTACACCTTC.

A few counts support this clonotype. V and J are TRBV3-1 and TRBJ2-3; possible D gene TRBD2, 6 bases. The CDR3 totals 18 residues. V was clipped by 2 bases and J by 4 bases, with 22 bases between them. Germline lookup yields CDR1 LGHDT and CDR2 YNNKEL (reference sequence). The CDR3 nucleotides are TGTGCCAGCAGCCAATATGGAGGGACTCCGTACGGGGCAGATACGCAGTATTTT. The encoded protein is CASSQYGGTPYGADTQYF.

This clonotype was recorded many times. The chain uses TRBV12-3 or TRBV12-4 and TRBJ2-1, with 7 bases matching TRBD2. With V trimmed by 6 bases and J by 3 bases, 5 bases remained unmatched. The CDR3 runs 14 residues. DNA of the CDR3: TGTGCCAGCAGACTGACTAGCAGCTACAATGAGCAGTTCTTC. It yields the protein CASRLTSSYNEQFF.

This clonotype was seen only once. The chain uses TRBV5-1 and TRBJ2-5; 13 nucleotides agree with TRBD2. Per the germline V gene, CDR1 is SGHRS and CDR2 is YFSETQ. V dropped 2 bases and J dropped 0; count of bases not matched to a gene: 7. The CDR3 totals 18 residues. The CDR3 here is CASSLRTSGSRNQETQYF. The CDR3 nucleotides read TGCGCCAGCAGCTTACGGACTAGCGGGAGCAGGAACCAAGAGACCCAGTACTTC.

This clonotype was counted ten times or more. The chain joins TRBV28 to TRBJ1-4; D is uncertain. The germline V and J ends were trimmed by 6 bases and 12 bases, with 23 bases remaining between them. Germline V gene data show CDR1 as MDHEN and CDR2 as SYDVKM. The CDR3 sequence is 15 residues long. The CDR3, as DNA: TGTGCCAGCAGACCCCCGGGCCTAGGCCCATTGGAACTGTTTTTT. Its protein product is CASRPPGLGPLELFF.

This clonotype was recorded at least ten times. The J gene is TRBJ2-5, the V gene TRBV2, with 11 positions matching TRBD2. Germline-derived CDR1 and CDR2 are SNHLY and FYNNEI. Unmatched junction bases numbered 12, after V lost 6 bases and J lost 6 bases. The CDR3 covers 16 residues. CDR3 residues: CASRDLAGGVMKTQYF. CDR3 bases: TGTGCCAGCAGGGACCTAGCGGGAGGCGTGATGAAGACCCAGTACTTC.

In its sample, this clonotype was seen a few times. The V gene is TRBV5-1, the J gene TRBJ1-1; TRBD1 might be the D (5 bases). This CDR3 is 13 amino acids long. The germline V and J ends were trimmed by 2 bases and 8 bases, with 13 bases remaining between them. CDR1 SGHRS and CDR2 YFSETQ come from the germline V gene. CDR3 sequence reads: CASSFWGDGEAFF. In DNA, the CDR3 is TGCGCCAGCAGCTTTTGGGGGGATGGAGAAGCTTTCTTT.

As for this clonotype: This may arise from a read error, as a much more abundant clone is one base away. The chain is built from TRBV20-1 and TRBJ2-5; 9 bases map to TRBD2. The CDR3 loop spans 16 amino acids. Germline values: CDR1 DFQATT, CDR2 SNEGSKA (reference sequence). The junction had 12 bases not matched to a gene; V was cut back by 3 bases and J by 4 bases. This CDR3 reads CSASRLVAGDGETQYF. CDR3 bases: TGCAGTGCTAGCCGACTAGTAGCGGGAGATGGAGAGACCCAGTACTTC.

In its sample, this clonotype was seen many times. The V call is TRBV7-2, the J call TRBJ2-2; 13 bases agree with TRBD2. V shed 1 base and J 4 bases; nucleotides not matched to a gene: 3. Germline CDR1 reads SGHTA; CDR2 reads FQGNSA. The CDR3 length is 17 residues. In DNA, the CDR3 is TGTGCCAGCAGCTTAGGGGGACTAGCGGGGCTCACCGGGGAGCTGTTTTTT. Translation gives CASSLGGLAGLTGELFF. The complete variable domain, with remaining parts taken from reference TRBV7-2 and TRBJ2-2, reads GAGVSQSPSNKVTEKGKDVELRCDPISGHTALYWYRQSLGQGLEFLIYFQGNSAPDKSGLPSDRFSAERTGGSVSTLTIQRTQQEDSAVYLCASSLGGLAGLTGELFFGEGSRLTVL.

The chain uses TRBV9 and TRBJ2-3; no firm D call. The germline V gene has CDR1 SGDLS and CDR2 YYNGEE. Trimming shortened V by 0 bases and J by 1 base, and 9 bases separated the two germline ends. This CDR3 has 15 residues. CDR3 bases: TGTGCCAGCAGCGTAGCCGGCGTGGGCACAGATACGCAGTATTTT. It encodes CASSVAGVGTDTQYF.

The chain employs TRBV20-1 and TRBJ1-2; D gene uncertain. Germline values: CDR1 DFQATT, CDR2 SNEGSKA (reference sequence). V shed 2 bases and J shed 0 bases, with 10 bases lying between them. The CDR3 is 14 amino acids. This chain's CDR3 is CSARSRTSNYGYTF. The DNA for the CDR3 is TGCAGTGCTAGATCCCGGACGTCTAACTATGGCTACACCTTC.